This TCR beta chain was sequenced during a study of T-cell reconstitution after alpha-beta-depleted transplantation in children. Study findings and constraints: Most T-cell counts and diversity one year after the transplant came from T cells that were newly produced. Recipient T cells and thymic progenitors that survived were the source of the high TCRbeta diversity seen at day 60 in some patients. After transplant, at about two months, alpha-beta T cells were reportedly derived from several hundred expanded graft clones.

Unique molecular identifiers tagged the TCRbeta library. One entry per CDR3 protein, called by TCRdb with MiXCR from the PCR reads. This table holds over 450,000 distinct CDR3 sequences, roughly a tenth found once. This clonotype was counted at least ten times. The antigen is unknown. Source: PBMCs, taken before TCRalphabeta/CD19-depleted stem cell transplant. The receptor was isolated from a child aged 2-15 years with inherited bone marrow failure, due to receive a stem cell transplant.

The CDR3 DNA reads as TGCGCCAGCAGACGGACAGGGGAGCTTAAATTCGTTAATGAGCAGTTCTTC. This gives the protein CASRRTGELKFVNEQFF. The genes are TRBV5-1 and TRBJ2-1; 9 nucleotides agree with TRBD1. V shed 5 bases, J shed 7 bases, and the junction held 16 bases outside the gene matches. Germline V gives CDR1 SGHRS, CDR2 YFSETQ. The CDR3 sequence is 17 residues long.